The clone carrying this T cell receptor beta chain was seen once. This record belongs to a study of blood T cell repertoires in COVID-19. How the authors handled the data: Estimation of nucleated cell counts relied on the amplification of reference gene primers. Here immunoSEQ multiplex PCR was the method, and the copy in TCRdb shows in-frame clones only, minus some. V, J and clone size reflect that table, while D and trimming were determined from the DNA. The repertoire holds more than 95,000 clones, with 81% as singletons. The germline V gene encodes CDR1 SGHTA and CDR2 FQGTGA. The CDR3 has 16 amino acids. J was trimmed by 7 bases and V by 6 bases; bases with no gene match: 12.

The TCR comes from a man of 80 years or more with acute or convalescent COVID-19. J is TRBJ2-1 and V is TRBV7-3; 10 positions match TRBD2. The sample taken for sequencing was peripheral blood. CDR3 DNA sequence: TGTGCCAGCAGTCCCACCGGGACTAGCGCCTCTAATGAGCAGTTCTTC. Its translation is CASSPTGTSASNEQFF.